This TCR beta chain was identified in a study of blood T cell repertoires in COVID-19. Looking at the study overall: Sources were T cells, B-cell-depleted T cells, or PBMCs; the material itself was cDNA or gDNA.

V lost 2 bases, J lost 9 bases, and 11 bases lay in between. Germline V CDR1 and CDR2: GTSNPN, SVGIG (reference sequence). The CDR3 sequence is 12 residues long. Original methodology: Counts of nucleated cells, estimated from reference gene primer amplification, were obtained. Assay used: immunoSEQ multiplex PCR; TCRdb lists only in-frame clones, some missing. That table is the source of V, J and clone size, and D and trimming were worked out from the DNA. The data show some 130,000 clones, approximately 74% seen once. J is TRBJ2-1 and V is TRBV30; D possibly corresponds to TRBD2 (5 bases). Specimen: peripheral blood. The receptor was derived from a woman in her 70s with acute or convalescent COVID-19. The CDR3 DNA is TGTGCCTGGAGTTTTGGACGGGGTGAGCAGTTCTTC. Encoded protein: CAWSFGRGEQFF.